The clone carrying this T cell receptor (beta chain) was found a few times. Its antigen is undetermined. Cell sorting via CD45RO/CCR7/CD25/CD127/CD95/CD27 was performed to obtain CD4+ naive, central memory, regulatory and stem cell-like memory cells. Expressed TCRB transcripts got sequenced, as all isolated RNA was reverse transcribed. Here immunoSEQ multiplex PCR was the method, and the copy in TCRdb shows in-frame clones only, minus some. This sample yields approximately 38,000 clones, of which over 45% are seen a single time; more than 0.6% belongs to the top ten. This sample stems from a study of beta chain features in type 1 diabetes. Study at large: Sorted cells from all samples, numbering over 85,000,000, were examined.

Study conclusions and caveats: Among patients, naive, central memory and Treg TCRB repertoires appeared more similar than among healthy donors.

The clonotype was recovered from a woman in her late teens or twenties in good health. Input material: central memory CD4+ T cells from blood.

CDR3 in amino acids: CASSRTGVDGYTF. The DNA of the CDR3 is TGTGCCAGCAGCCGGACAGGGGTCGATGGCTACACCTTC. The chain uses TRBV5-6 and TRBJ1-2; TRBD1 matches 9 bases. Germline-derived CDR1 and CDR2 are SGHDT and YYEEEE. After removal of 4 bases from V and 6 bases from J, the junction contained 4 bases not matched to a gene. The CDR3 covers 13 residues.